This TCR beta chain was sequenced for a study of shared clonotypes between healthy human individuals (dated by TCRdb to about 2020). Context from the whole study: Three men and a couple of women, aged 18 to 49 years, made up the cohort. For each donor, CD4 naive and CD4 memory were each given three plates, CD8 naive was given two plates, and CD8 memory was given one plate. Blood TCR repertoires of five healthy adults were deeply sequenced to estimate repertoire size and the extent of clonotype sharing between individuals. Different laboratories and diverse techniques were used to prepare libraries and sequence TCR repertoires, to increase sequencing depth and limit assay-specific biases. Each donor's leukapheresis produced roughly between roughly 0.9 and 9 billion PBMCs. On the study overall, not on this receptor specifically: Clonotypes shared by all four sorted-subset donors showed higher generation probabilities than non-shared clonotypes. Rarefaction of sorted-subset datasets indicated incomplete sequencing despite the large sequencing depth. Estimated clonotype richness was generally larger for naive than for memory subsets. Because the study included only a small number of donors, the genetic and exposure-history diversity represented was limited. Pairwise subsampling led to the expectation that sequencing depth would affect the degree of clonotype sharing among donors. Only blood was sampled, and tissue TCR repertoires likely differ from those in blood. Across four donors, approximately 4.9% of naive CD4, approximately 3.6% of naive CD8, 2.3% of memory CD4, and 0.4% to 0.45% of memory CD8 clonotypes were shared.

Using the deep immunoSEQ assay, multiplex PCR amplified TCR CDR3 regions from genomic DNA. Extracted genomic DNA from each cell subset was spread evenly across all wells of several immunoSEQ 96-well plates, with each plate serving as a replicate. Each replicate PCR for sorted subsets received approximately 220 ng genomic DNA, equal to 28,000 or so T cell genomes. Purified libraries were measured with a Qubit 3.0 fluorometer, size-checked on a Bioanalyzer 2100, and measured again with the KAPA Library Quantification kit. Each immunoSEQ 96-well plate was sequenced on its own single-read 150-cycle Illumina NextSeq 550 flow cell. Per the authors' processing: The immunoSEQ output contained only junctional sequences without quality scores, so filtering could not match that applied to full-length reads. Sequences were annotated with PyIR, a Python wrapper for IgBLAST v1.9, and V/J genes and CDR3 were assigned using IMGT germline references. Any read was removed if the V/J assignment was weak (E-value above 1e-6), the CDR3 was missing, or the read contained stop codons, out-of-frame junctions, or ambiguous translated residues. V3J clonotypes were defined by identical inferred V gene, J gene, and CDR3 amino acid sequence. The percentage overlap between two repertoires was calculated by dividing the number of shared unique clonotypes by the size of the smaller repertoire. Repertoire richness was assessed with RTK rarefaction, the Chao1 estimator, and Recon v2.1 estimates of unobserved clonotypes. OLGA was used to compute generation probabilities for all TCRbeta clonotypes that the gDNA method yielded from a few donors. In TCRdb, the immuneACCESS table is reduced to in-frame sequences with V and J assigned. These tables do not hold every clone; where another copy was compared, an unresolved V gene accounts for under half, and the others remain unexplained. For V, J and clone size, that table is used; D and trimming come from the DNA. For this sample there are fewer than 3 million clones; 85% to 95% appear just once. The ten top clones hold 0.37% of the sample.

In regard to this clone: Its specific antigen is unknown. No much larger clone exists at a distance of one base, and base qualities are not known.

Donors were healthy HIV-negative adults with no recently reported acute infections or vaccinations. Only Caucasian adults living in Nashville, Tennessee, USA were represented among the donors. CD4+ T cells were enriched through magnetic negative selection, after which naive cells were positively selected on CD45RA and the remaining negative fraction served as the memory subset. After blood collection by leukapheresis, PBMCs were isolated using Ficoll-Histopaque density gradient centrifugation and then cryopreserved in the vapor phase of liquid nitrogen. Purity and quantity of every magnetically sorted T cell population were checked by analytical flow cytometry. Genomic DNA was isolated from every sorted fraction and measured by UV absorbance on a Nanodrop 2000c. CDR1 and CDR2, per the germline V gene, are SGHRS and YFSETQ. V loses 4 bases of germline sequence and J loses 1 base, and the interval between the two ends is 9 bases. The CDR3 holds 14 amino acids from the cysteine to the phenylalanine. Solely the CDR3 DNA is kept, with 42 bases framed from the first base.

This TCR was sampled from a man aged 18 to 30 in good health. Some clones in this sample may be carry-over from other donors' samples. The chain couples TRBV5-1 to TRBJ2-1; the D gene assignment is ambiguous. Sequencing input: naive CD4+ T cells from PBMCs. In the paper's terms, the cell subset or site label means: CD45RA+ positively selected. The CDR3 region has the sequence CASSPTLSYNEQFF. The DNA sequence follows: TGCGCCAGCAGCCCAACCTTGTCCTACAATGAGCAGTTCTTC.